Listed here are 20 T cell receptor beta chains from one sample, sequenced in a study of response to subunit inactivated influenza vaccine. One entry per CDR3 protein results from TCRdb running MiXCR on the RT-PCR reads. The sample yields roughly 780,000 distinct CDR3 sequences, roughly 18% seen once. The sequenced sample was PBMCs from blood, obtained about 5 days after vaccination. These TCRs come from a man in his fifties or sixties who received an inactivated influenza vaccine.

V gene TRBV7-2 combines with J gene TRBJ2-4; 7 positions match TRBD1. CDR3 length equals 14 residues. Germline V lookup: CDR1 SGHTA, CDR2 FQGNSA. The junction had 7 bases not matched to a gene; V was cut back by 5 bases and J by 6 bases. The CDR3 reads CASSPGQTLNIQYF. CDR3 sequence (DNA): TGTGCCAGCAGCCCGGGACAGACCTTAAACATTCAGTACTTC. The complete variable domain, with remaining parts taken from reference TRBV7-2 and TRBJ2-4, reads GAGVSQSPSNKVTEKGKDVELRCDPISGHTALYWYRQSLGQGLEFLIYFQGNSAPDKSGLPSDRFSAERTGGSVSTLTIQRTQQEDSAVYLCASSPGQTLNIQYFGAGTRLSVL.

This clonotype was seen a handful of times. CDR3 sequence (DNA): TGCGCCAGCAGCCCTGCTAGCGGAGGGTCCTACAATGAGCAGTTCTTC. It translates to CASSPASGGSYNEQFF. The chain combines TRBV5-1 with TRBJ2-1; 7 bases match TRBD2. CDR1 SGHRS and CDR2 YFSETQ come from the germline V gene. This CDR3 is built from 16 residues. Germline trimming cut 4 bases from V and 1 base from J; bases unmatched to any gene: 8. The variable domain in full, completed from reference TRBV5-1 and TRBJ2-1, reads KAGVTQTPRYLIKTRGQQVTLSCSPISGHRSVSWYQQTPGQGLQFLFEYFSETQRNKGNFPGRFSGRQFSNSRSEMNVSTLELGDSALYLCASSPASGGSYNEQFFGPGTRLTVL.

The rearrangement uses TRBV15 and TRBJ1-2; D is undetermined. The V gene's germline CDR1 is LNHNV and CDR2 YYDKDF (reference sequence). V gave up 3 bases and J gave up 1 base, with 12 bases separating them. This CDR3 has 15 residues. The CDR3 region has the DNA TGTGCCACCAGCAGTGACCCGGGATTTAACTATGGCTACACCTTC. This encodes CATSSDPGFNYGYTF.

The chain joins TRBV5-1 to TRBJ2-1, with 15 nucleotides matching TRBD2. Germline V gives CDR1 SGHRS, CDR2 YFSETQ. The CDR3 runs to 17 residues. Trimming removed 4 bases from V and 3 bases from J; junction bases left unmatched: 5. DNA of the CDR3: TGCGCCAGCAGCGCCGGGACTAGCGGGAGGTACTACAATGAGCAGTTCTTC. Its protein product is CASSAGTSGRYYNEQFF.

This clonotype was observed a handful of times. The rearrangement links TRBV5-1 to TRBJ1-1, with no clear D. Looked up from germline, CDR1 is SGHRS and CDR2 is YFSETQ. V was trimmed by 0 bases and J by 0 bases, leaving 9 bases between them. This CDR3 comprises 15 residues. The CDR3 sequence: CASSLVGLMNTEAFF. As DNA, the CDR3 is TGCGCCAGCAGCTTGGTGGGTTTGATGAACACTGAAGCTTTCTTT.

In this sample, this clonotype turned up many times. The CDR3 is CASSLTGSGFGGYTF. In nucleotides, the CDR3 is TGCGCCAGCAGCCTAACAGGGTCTGGGTTTGGTGGCTACACCTTC. The V and J genes are TRBV5-1 and TRBJ1-2; possible D gene TRBD1, 6 bases. The CDR3 covers 15 residues. The V end was cut by 4 bases, the J end by 7 bases, with 20 bases between. CDR1 is SGHRS, CDR2 YFSETQ, per germline.

In DNA form, the CDR3 reads TGCAGTGCTAGTGACAGCCGGAACACTGAAGCTTTCTTT. Translated, it gives CSASDSRNTEAFF. V gene TRBV20-1 combines with J gene TRBJ1-1; D is possibly TRBD1 (5 bases). Per germline, CDR1 DFQATT and CDR2 SNEGSKA (reference sequence). The CDR3 is 13 residues long. Trimming removed 3 bases from V and 1 base from J, with 9 bases in between.

This clonotype was seen ten or more times. This chain connects TRBV24-1 to TRBJ2-1, with 12 nucleotides matching TRBD2. Germline-derived CDR1 and CDR2 are KGHDR and SFDVKD. V shed 4 bases and J 4 bases; nucleotides not matched to a gene: 7. The CDR3 loop spans 17 amino acids. The CDR3 spells CATSDPGLAGTYNEQFF. CDR3 bases: TGTGCCACCAGTGACCCCGGACTAGCGGGAACTTACAATGAGCAGTTCTTC.

This clonotype was detected only a few times. One end of the junction varies from germline; a read error may be responsible. This sequence joins TRBV12-3 or TRBV12-4 and TRBJ2-1; 8 nucleotides agree with TRBD2. The CDR3 sequence is 15 residues long. CDR3 DNA: TGTGCCAGCAGTATAGCGGGATCTTCATTCAATGAGCAGTTCTTC. It yields the protein CASSIAGSSFNEQFF.

This rearrangement joins TRBV6-1 to TRBJ2-2; TRBD2 aligns across 7 bases. Germline V CDR1 and CDR2: MNHNS, SASEGT. With V trimmed by 7 bases and J by 7 bases, 9 bases remained unmatched. The CDR3 covers 14 residues. The CDR3 DNA is TGTGCCAGCATGACTAGCTGGGGGAACGGGGAGCTGTTTTTT. Encoded protein: CASMTSWGNGELFF.

This clonotype was observed a handful of times. V is TRBV27 and J is TRBJ2-6; D not certain. V shed 4 bases and J shed 0 bases, with 4 bases lying between them. Germline V CDR1 and CDR2: MNHEY, SMNVEV (reference sequence). This CDR3 contains 14 residues. CDR3 sequence (DNA): TGTGCCAGCAGTTCCTTCTCTGGGGCCAACGTCCTGACTTTC. Protein product: CASSSFSGANVLTF.

This clonotype was found a few times. The chain carries TRBV5-1 and TRBJ1-2; D gene ambiguous. CDR1 is SGHRS and CDR2 is YFSETQ in the germline V gene. V gave up 0 bases and J gave up 0 bases, with 9 bases separating them. This CDR3 region has 15 residues. The CDR3, as DNA: TGCGCCAGCAGCTTGGCCCGGGGAGCTAACTATGGCTACACCTTC. It encodes CASSLARGANYGYTF.

The V and J genes are TRBV20-1 and TRBJ2-1; 9 positions match TRBD1. This CDR3 comprises 18 residues. V lost 6 bases to trimming and J lost 8 bases; unmatched junction nucleotides: 23. Germline loops: CDR1 DFQATT, CDR2 SNEGSKA (reference sequence). The CDR3 coding sequence is TGCAGTGCCACAGACCTAAGGACAGGGGTGACACTATCGTATGAGCAGTTCTTC. Protein: CSATDLRTGVTLSYEQFF.

This clonotype was counted between two and nine times. The chain joins TRBV5-5 to TRBJ2-2; 8 positions agree with TRBD1. CDR3 length: 15 residues. Germline CDR1 is SGHKS and CDR2 is YYEKEE (reference sequence). V gave up 3 bases and J gave up 4 bases; unmatched junction bases: 5. The CDR3 loop is CASSWTGSGTGELFF. The CDR3 coding sequence is TGTGCCAGCAGCTGGACAGGGTCGGGCACCGGGGAGCTGTTTTTT.

The rearrangement uses TRBV4-1 and TRBJ2-7; D call uncertain. Germline CDR1 is MGHRA and CDR2 is YSYEKL. Trimming left V 1 base short and J 0 bases short, with 10 bases between. The CDR3 sequence is 15 residues long. The CDR3 loop reads CASSQGGGYSYEQYF. The CDR3 DNA reads TGCGCCAGCAGCCAAGGAGGCGGATACTCCTACGAGCAGTACTTC.

The CDR3 nucleotides read TGTGCCAGCAGTTACTCGCGGACAGACTTCGGCTACGAGCAGTACTTC. As protein: CASSYSRTDFGYEQYF. The chain couples TRBV6-5 to TRBJ2-7; possibly TRBD1 for D (6 bases). The CDR3 sequence is 16 residues long. Germline V gives CDR1 MNHEY, CDR2 SVGAGI. Trimming stripped 0 bases from V and 3 bases from J, with 15 bases between.

This clonotype was observed once. This CDR3 is CASSLLAGASDTQYF. CDR3 nucleotide sequence: TGTGCCAGCAGTCTTTTGGCGGGGGCCTCAGATACGCAGTATTTT. The V gene is TRBV27, the J gene TRBJ2-3; perhaps TRBD2 as D (7 bases). Germline loops: CDR1 MNHEY, CDR2 SMNVEV (reference sequence). There are 15 residues in the CDR3. V dropped 5 bases and J dropped 4 bases, with 16 bases sitting between them.

The CDR3 region has the DNA TGCGCCAGCAGCTTCTTCGGGAGGGCCAACACCGGGGAGCTGTTTTTT. Its translation: CASSFFGRANTGELFF. The V and J genes are TRBV5-1 and TRBJ2-2; 8 positions agree with TRBD2. The CDR3 is 16 amino acids. V trimming: 2 bases; J trimming: 2 bases; junction bases outside the gene matches: 5. CDR1 is SGHRS and CDR2 is YFSETQ in the germline V gene. Filled out from reference TRBV5-1 and TRBJ2-2, the complete variable domain reads KAGVTQTPRYLIKTRGQQVTLSCSPISGHRSVSWYQQTPGQGLQFLFEYFSETQRNKGNFPGRFSGRQFSNSRSEMNVSTLELGDSALYLCASSFFGRANTGELFFGEGSRLTVL.

The CDR3 nucleotides read TGCAGCGTCTCCCACAGATACGCCTCCTACGAGCAGTACTTC. Its translation: CSVSHRYASYEQYF. The chain recombines TRBV29-1 with TRBJ2-7; no clear D. This CDR3 spans 14 amino acids. The V gene's germline CDR1 is SQVTM and CDR2 ANQGSEA. Trimming stripped 6 bases from V and 0 bases from J, with 15 bases between.

The chain joins TRBV14 to TRBJ2-1; no clear D. The germline gives CDR1 SGHDN, CDR2 FVKESK. V lost 3 bases to trimming and J lost 6 bases, with 9 bases between them. The CDR3 length is 13 residues. The CDR3 spells CASSHLYTNEQFF. CDR3 coding DNA: TGTGCCAGCAGCCATTTGTACACCAATGAGCAGTTCTTC.